Listed below are T cell receptor beta chains from one sample, sequenced in a study of blood T cell repertoires in COVID-19. Assay used: immunoSEQ multiplex PCR; TCRdb lists only in-frame clones, some missing. The data hold 40,000 or so clones, with about 86% observed a single time. Sequencing used peripheral blood. The origin of the receptors is a man in his forties or fifties with active COVID-19. The CDR3 runs from the conserved cysteine through the conserved F or W. Each record gives: clone size, V gene, D gene, J gene, CDR3 protein, CDR3 DNA. D genes are given only for firm matches. The size entry is marked missing in some rows and otherwise reads once, few, many or a size class.

.,TRBV19,TRBD2,TRBJ2-1,CASSLGLAGAYNEQFF,TGTGCCAGTAGTCTCGGACTAGCGGGAGCTTACAATGAGCAGTTCTTC
once,TRBV10-1,.,TRBJ2-3,CASSETGFTDTQYF,TGCGCCAGCAGTGAAACAGGGTTCACAGATACGCAGTATTTT
.,TRBV7-9,.,TRBJ1-3,CASSFSLSGNTIYF,TGTGCCAGCAGCTTTTCCCTCTCTGGAAACACCATATATTTT
.,TRBV11-2,.,TRBJ1-1,CASSLAYYTEAFF,TGTGCCAGCAGCTTGGCATATTACACTGAAGCTTTCTTT
.,TRBV11-2,TRBD1,TRBJ2-4,CASSLEGDSQNIQYF,TGTGCCAGCAGCTTAGAAGGGGACAGCCAAAACATTCAGTACTTC
.,TRBV11-1,.,TRBJ2-7,CASSLAEVFGDEQYF,TGTGCCAGCAGCTTAGCGGAGGTGTTCGGGGACGAGCAGTACTTC
.,TRBV3-1/TRBV3-2,TRBD2,TRBJ2-3,CASSQGTSEKEIDTQYF,TGTGCCAGCAGCCAAGGGACTAGCGAAAAAGAAATAGATACGCAGTATTTT
once,TRBV11-2,.,TRBJ1-5,CASSLDRDQPQHF,TGTGCCAGCAGCTTAGACAGGGATCAGCCCCAGCATTTT
.,TRBV12-5,TRBD1,TRBJ2-2,CASGEGGANTGELFF,TGTGCTAGTGGCGAAGGGGGCGCGAACACCGGGGAGCTGTTTTTT
.,TRBV25-1,.,TRBJ1-6,CASTGREDYNSPLHF,TGTGCCAGCACGGGCAGGGAGGACTATAATTCACCCCTCCACTTT
.,TRBV3-1/TRBV3-2,TRBD2,TRBJ2-2,CASSQAGGGSQRVGELFF,TGTGCCAGCAGCCAAGCGGGCGGGGGATCCCAGAGGGTCGGGGAGCTGTTTTTT
.,TRBV7-3,.,TRBJ2-1,CASSSRRGDEQFF,TGTGCCAGCAGCTCGAGACGCGGGGATGAGCAGTTCTTC
once,TRBV28,TRBD1,TRBJ2-7,CASSPNRDRGYEQYF,TGTGCCAGCAGCCCCAACCGGGACAGGGGGTACGAGCAGTACTTC
few,TRBV5-1,TRBD2,TRBJ2-3,CASSLLAPGSGDTQYF,TGCGCCAGCAGCTTACTAGCGCCCGGATCCGGAGATACGCAGTATTTT
.,TRBV6-4,TRBD2,TRBJ2-3,CASSESPGLAGGADTQYF,TGTGCCAGCAGTGAAAGTCCGGGACTAGCGGGAGGTGCAGATACGCAGTATTTT
.,TRBV28,.,TRBJ1-2,CASSLSGSYGYTF,TGTGCCAGCAGTTTGAGCGGGTCCTATGGCTACACCTTC
few,TRBV28,TRBD2,TRBJ2-1,CASSLLAGVRDEQFF,TGTGCCAGCAGTTTACTAGCGGGAGTTCGTGATGAGCAGTTCTTC
few,TRBV7-6,TRBD2,TRBJ2-7,CASSLRAGVPYEQYF,TGTGCCAGCAGCTTGAGAGCGGGAGTCCCCTACGAGCAGTACTTC
.,TRBV18,.,TRBJ1-1,CASSPRGRGDEAFF,TGTGCCAGCTCACCACGGGGCAGGGGAGATGAAGCTTTCTTT
.,TRBV5-4,.,TRBJ1-3,CASSLDIGNTIYF,TGTGCCAGCAGCTTGGACATTGGAAACACCATATATTTT
.,TRBV27,TRBD2,TRBJ2-1,CASSLSGTSGTPNEQFF,TGTGCCAGCAGTTTATCTGGGACTAGCGGGACTCCTAATGAGCAGTTCTTC
.,TRBV7-9,TRBD1,TRBJ2-7,CASSFPRDRGPHEQYF,TGTGCCAGCAGTTTTCCGCGGGACAGGGGCCCTCACGAGCAGTACTTC
.,TRBV6-2/TRBV6-3,.,TRBJ1-2,CASSLRGADGYTF,TGTGCCAGCAGCTTACGGGGAGCGGATGGCTACACCTTC
.,TRBV5-5,TRBD1,TRBJ1-2,CASGMGQGFSGYTF,TGTGCCAGCGGAATGGGACAGGGGTTCTCCGGCTACACCTTC
.,TRBV30,.,TRBJ2-7,CAWSWGDWSYEQYF,TGTGCCTGGAGTTGGGGGGACTGGAGCTACGAGCAGTACTTC
.,TRBV20-1,.,TRBJ1-2,CSASPGGYTF,TGCAGTGCTAGCCCAGGTGGCTACACCTTC
.,TRBV27,TRBD1,TRBJ2-3,CASRGTGLRAGSDTQYF,TGTGCCAGCAGGGGGACAGGGTTACGAGCGGGGTCAGATACGCAGTATTTT
.,TRBV27,TRBD2,TRBJ2-1,CASSIHSGGGLNEQFF,TGTGCCAGCAGTATACATAGCGGGGGGGGACTCAATGAGCAGTTCTTC
few,TRBV5-1,TRBD2,TRBJ2-2,CASRREPANTGELFF,TGCGCCAGCAGGCGGGAGCCCGCGAACACCGGGGAGCTGTTTTTT
.,TRBV24-1,.,TRBJ1-1,CATSVGGNTEAFF,TGTGCCACCAGTGTAGGGGGAAACACTGAAGCTTTCTTT